The next 9 T cell receptor beta chains were all read from a single sample in a study of spatial heterogeneity in lung cancer. Points from the study as a whole: Intratumoral expanded alpha and beta TCR counts were found to track tumor mutation counts.

Time point in this sample: sample taken at primary tumor resection. TCRdb itself ran the 5' RACE reads through MiXCR, one entry per CDR3 protein. The sample includes several thousand distinct CDR3 sequences, under 15% of them seen just once. These TCRs are of unknown antigen specificity. Specimen: lung tumor tissue, collected at surgery. These TCRs come from a male donor with early-stage non-small cell lung cancer.

This clonotype appeared many times. The chain uses TRBV15 and TRBJ2-2; D is ambiguous. Germline V gives CDR1 LNHNV, CDR2 YYDKDF (reference sequence). This CDR3 is 14 amino acids long. The V and J ends lost 0 bases and 7 bases respectively, with 9 bases between them. The CDR3 loop reads CATSRDALIGELFF. DNA for the CDR3: TGTGCCACCAGCAGAGATGCCCTGATCGGGGAGCTGTTTTTT.

This clonotype qualifies as medium-sized (0.01 to 0.1%). The CDR3 nucleotides are TGTGCCATCAGGGGGGAACAGCTTGGCGGCTACACCTTC. It translates to CAIRGEQLGGYTF. This chain connects TRBV10-3 to TRBJ1-2, with a tentative D call TRBD1 (5 bases). Germline assignment: CDR1 ENHRY and CDR2 SYGVKD. The V gene lost 6 bases and the J gene lost 8 bases, with 16 bases spanning the gap. There are 13 residues in the CDR3.

By share, this clonotype counts as medium-sized. The rearrangement uses TRBV19 and TRBJ2-2, with D perhaps TRBD2 (5 bases). Germline V gene lookup returns CDR1 LNHDA and CDR2 SQIVND (reference sequence). This CDR3 has 13 amino acids. The CDR3 protein is CGCRRTNTGELFF. The CDR3 nucleotides are TGTGGCTGCCGGCGGACTAACACCGGGGAGCTGTTTTTT.

This clonotype was seen at least ten times. For the CDR3, the DNA is TGCAGTGCTAGAGAAAACATTCAGTACTTC. It codes for CSARENIQYF. The rearrangement uses TRBV20-1 and TRBJ2-4; D gene ambiguous. The ends were cut back, 0 bases at V and 6 bases at J, with 0 bases in the middle. Germline loops: CDR1 DFQATT, CDR2 SNEGSKA (reference sequence). This CDR3 comprises 10 residues.

This clonotype is termed medium-sized. This chain links TRBV20-1 with TRBJ2-1; D might be TRBD1 or TRBD2, each matching 6 bases. The CDR3 length is 17 residues. The germline gives CDR1 DFQATT, CDR2 SNEGSKA (reference sequence). V gave up 4 bases and J gave up 6 bases, with 25 bases separating them. This chain's CDR3 is CSANLQGWRGVGNEQFF. As DNA, the CDR3 is TGCAGTGCTAACCTCCAAGGGTGGAGGGGGGTGGGCAATGAGCAGTTCTTC.

This clonotype appeared many times. The chain has TRBV27 and TRBJ2-7; possibly TRBD2 for D (6 bases). Germline V lookup: CDR1 MNHEY, CDR2 SMNVEV (reference sequence). V was cut by 6 bases and J by 2 bases, with 23 bases left in between. CDR3 length equals 17 residues. CDR3 residues: CASRGSNRDRRAYEQYF. The CDR3 coding sequence is TGTGCCAGCAGAGGTAGCAATAGGGACCGGAGGGCCTACGAGCAGTACTTC.

This clonotype is labeled as medium-sized. V gene TRBV20-1 combines with J gene TRBJ2-1; D is ambiguous. V lost 4 bases and J lost 8, with 3 bases in between. CDR1 is DFQATT and CDR2 is SNEGSKA in the germline V gene (reference sequence). The CDR3 spans 9 residues. The CDR3 loop is CSAMDEQFF. The CDR3 region has the DNA TGCAGTGCTATGGATGAGCAGTTCTTC.

In its sample, this clonotype is medium-sized. This chain links TRBV6-5 with TRBJ1-6, with D possibly matching TRBD1 (5 bases). V gave up 0 bases and J gave up 4 bases, with 19 bases separating them. From germline, CDR1 is MNHEY and CDR2 SVGAGI. This CDR3 contains 19 residues. CDR3 nucleotides: TGTGCCAGCAGTTACTCGAAGTTGGGGGGTCGGCCTTATAATTCACCCCTCCACTTT. It is translated as CASSYSKLGGRPYNSPLHF.

The sample holds many counts of this clonotype. The chain combines TRBV4-2 with TRBJ2-3; 9 bases align to TRBD2. Germline-derived CDR1 and CDR2 are LGHNA and YNFKEQ. V shed 0 bases and J 0 bases; nucleotides not matched to a gene: 4. There are 17 residues in the CDR3. Written as DNA, the CDR3 is TGTGCCAGCAGCCAAGAGGGGAGCGGGGGGAGCACAGATACGCAGTATTTT. Residues: CASSQEGSGGSTDTQYF.